This is a list of T cell receptor beta chains from one sample in a study of patients and donors after allogeneic stem cell transplantation. From the RT-PCR reads, TCRdb called clonotypes with MiXCR, one entry per CDR3 protein. The profile shows 150,000 to 200,000 distinct CDR3 sequences, 41% of them singletons. Sequencing was carried out using blood, either unsorted or a sorted T cell fraction (not recorded which). Receptors originate from a human donor who was either an allogeneic HSCT recipient or a stem cell or donor lymphocyte infusion donor (not recorded which). It is not recorded whose cells these are; they may come from a transplant donor. Both conserved end residues are part of each CDR3. A D gene is named only where the DNA matches it firmly. Size is omitted from some rows. Given values are once, few, many or a class for expanded clones.

v_call,d_call,j_call,clone_size,cdr3_aa,cdr3_nt
TRBV29-1,NA,TRBJ2-7,NA,CSAGKSSYEQYF,TGCAGCGCTGGGAAGAGCTCCTACGAGCAGTACTTC
TRBV5-1,TRBD2,TRBJ2-3,NA,CASSLRTSEFTDTQYF,TGCGCCAGCAGCCTTCGGACTAGCGAATTCACAGATACGCAGTATTTT
TRBV20-1,NA,TRBJ2-3,NA,CSARRLQLDRTDTQYF,TGCAGTGCTAGAAGGCTCCAGCTTGATCGGACAGATACGCAGTATTTT
TRBV7-9,NA,TRBJ1-2,many,CASSFGDTYGYTF,TGTGCCAGCAGCTTCGGGGATACCTATGGCTACACCTTC
TRBV12-3/TRBV12-4,NA,TRBJ1-1,NA,CASSSRTEAFF,TGTGCCAGCAGTTCTCGGACCGAAGCTTTCTTT
TRBV29-1,NA,TRBJ2-1,NA,CSVDLVGDNEQFF,TGCAGCGTTGACCTCGTAGGCGACAATGAGCAGTTCTTC
TRBV29-1,NA,TRBJ1-1,NA,CSVETTKKNMNTEAFF,TGCAGCGTTGAGACAACCAAAAAGAACATGAACACTGAAGCTTTCTTT
TRBV12-3/TRBV12-4,NA,TRBJ2-3,NA,CASRSGPKRWDTQYF,TGTGCCAGCAGATCCGGGCCCAAGAGGTGGGATACGCAGTATTTT
TRBV12-3/TRBV12-4,NA,TRBJ1-2,few,CASSAPYGYTF,TGTGCCAGCAGTGCCCCCTATGGCTACACCTTC
TRBV2,NA,TRBJ2-2,NA,CASSGARNTGELFF,TGTGCCAGCAGCGGTGCACGGAACACCGGGGAGCTGTTTTTT
TRBV5-1,NA,TRBJ2-2,few,CASSLDRATNTGELFF,TGCGCCAGCAGCTTGGATCGAGCGACGAACACCGGGGAGCTGTTTTTT
TRBV9,TRBD1,TRBJ1-2,NA,CASSVYPGTGAGYTF,TGTGCCAGCAGCGTGTATCCCGGGACAGGGGCTGGCTACACCTTC
TRBV6-6,TRBD2,TRBJ2-1,NA,CAIRGLAGGGEQFF,TGTGCCATCCGAGGACTAGCGGGAGGTGGTGAGCAGTTCTTC
TRBV19,TRBD1,TRBJ1-2,once,CASNRDRDGYTF,TGTGCCAGTAACCGGGACAGGGACGGCTACACCTTC
TRBV27,TRBD1,TRBJ2-2,NA,CASSSTGPGELFF,TGTGCCAGCAGTTCGACAGGGCCCGGGGAGCTGTTTTTT
TRBV6-5,NA,TRBJ2-5,NA,CASSYSEADQETQYF,TGTGCCAGCAGTTACTCGGAAGCGGACCAAGAGACCCAGTACTTC
TRBV14,NA,TRBJ1-1,NA,CASSPSTPFNTEAFF,TGTGCCAGCAGCCCCTCAACACCGTTCAACACTGAAGCTTTCTTT
TRBV10-3,TRBD2,TRBJ2-1,NA,CAIRETSLSYNEQFF,TGTGCCATCAGAGAGACTAGCCTCTCCTACAATGAGCAGTTCTTC
TRBV20-1,NA,TRBJ1-1,NA,CSAGRQMNTEAFF,TGCAGTGCCGGCCGACAGATGAACACTGAAGCTTTCTTT
TRBV29-1,NA,TRBJ1-1,NA,CSVDTNTEAFF,TGCAGCGTTGACACGAACACTGAAGCTTTCTTT
TRBV28,TRBD1,TRBJ1-1,once,CASSFGTGGLNTEAFF,TGTGCCAGCAGCTTTGGGACAGGGGGACTGAACACTGAAGCTTTCTTT
TRBV4-3,TRBD2,TRBJ2-3,NA,CASSQDGPSGIQTDTQYF,TGCGCCAGCAGCCAAGATGGCCCTAGCGGGATTCAGACAGATACGCAGTATTTT
TRBV9,NA,TRBJ2-1,few,CASSDGRYNEQFF,TGTGCCAGCAGCGACGGGCGCTACAATGAGCAGTTCTTC
TRBV7-9,TRBD2,TRBJ2-3,NA,CASSPRLAPSTDTQYF,TGTGCCAGCAGCCCCCGACTAGCGCCAAGCACAGATACGCAGTATTTT
TRBV29-1,NA,TRBJ1-2,NA,CSVSLRGRAYNYSYTF,TGCAGCGTGTCCCTCCGGGGGAGAGCGTATAACTATAGCTACACCTTC
TRBV28,NA,TRBJ1-2,few,CASTLAGDYGYTF,TGTGCCAGCACTCTCGCAGGGGACTATGGCTACACCTTC
TRBV12-3/TRBV12-4,TRBD2,TRBJ2-1,NA,CASSSGTSQFF,TGTGCCAGCAGTTCTGGGACTAGCCAGTTCTTC
TRBV7-9,NA,TRBJ1-1,NA,CASSLIVSRTEAFF,TGTGCCAGCAGCTTGATCGTTTCCAGGACTGAAGCTTTCTTT
TRBV11-3,NA,TRBJ2-1,NA,CASSSGRHNEQFF,TGTGCCAGCAGCTCGGGACGTCACAATGAGCAGTTCTTC
TRBV28,TRBD2,TRBJ2-7,NA,CASSLGSAGGEKQYF,TGTGCCAGCAGTTTAGGATCAGCGGGAGGTGAGAAGCAGTACTTC
TRBV7-9,TRBD1,TRBJ1-2,few,CASSRGQDSGYTF,TGTGCCAGCAGCCGTGGACAGGATAGTGGCTACACCTTC
TRBV5-1,TRBD2,TRBJ2-1,few,CASSLIAGGSGEQFF,TGCGCCAGCAGCTTGATAGCGGGAGGTTCAGGTGAGCAGTTCTTC
TRBV5-6,NA,TRBJ1-2,few,CASSFFFRDRPDYGYTF,TGTGCCAGCAGCTTCTTTTTCCGGGACCGCCCGGACTATGGCTACACCTTC
TRBV5-1,TRBD1,TRBJ1-5,few,CASSVTGDSNQPQHF,TGCGCCAGCAGCGTTACAGGGGATAGCAATCAGCCCCAGCATTTT
TRBV15,NA,TRBJ1-1,NA,CATSGGSSHRVPRAF,TGTGCCACCAGCGGAGGGTCTTCCCACAGGGTCCCCCGGGCCTTT
TRBV4-3,NA,TRBJ1-2,NA,CASSQDIQENYGYTF,TGCGCCAGCAGCCAAGATATACAGGAGAACTATGGCTACACCTTC
TRBV12-3/TRBV12-4,NA,TRBJ1-5,few,CASNPLGGEGPQHF,TGTGCCAGCAACCCTTTAGGAGGGGAAGGGCCCCAGCATTTT
TRBV28,NA,TRBJ1-3,NA,CASSNRLSGNTIYF,TGTGCCAGCAGCAACAGGCTATCTGGAAACACCATATATTTT
TRBV6-6,NA,TRBJ1-3,few,CASSYDVHTIYF,TGTGCCAGCAGTTACGACGTGCACACCATATATTTT
TRBV2,TRBD1,TRBJ1-3,NA,CASSVQDRGIPLSGNTIYF,TGTGCCAGCAGTGTACAGGACAGGGGGATTCCCCTCTCTGGAAACACCATATATTTT
TRBV7-9,TRBD1,TRBJ2-5,NA,CASSRAPTGAQQETQYF,TGTGCCAGCAGCCGAGCCCCCACAGGGGCCCAACAAGAGACCCAGTACTTC
TRBV9,TRBD1,TRBJ2-7,NA,CAKFPGQPSSYEQYF,TGTGCCAAGTTCCCGGGACAGCCGAGCTCCTACGAGCAGTACTTC
TRBV24-1,TRBD1,TRBJ1-1,few,CATSDSGQGMSTEAFF,TGTGCCACCAGTGATTCCGGACAGGGGATGAGCACTGAAGCTTTCTTT
TRBV12-3/TRBV12-4,NA,TRBJ1-4,NA,CASSLPPKTEKLFF,TGTGCCAGCAGTTTACCCCCTAAGACAGAAAAACTGTTTTTT
TRBV7-9,TRBD1,TRBJ1-2,NA,CASSLGQEYGYTF,TGTGCCAGCAGCTTGGGACAGGAATATGGCTACACCTTC
TRBV6-2/TRBV6-3,NA,TRBJ2-3,NA,CASRRLSTDTQYF,TGTGCCAGCAGGAGATTAAGCACAGATACGCAGTATTTT
TRBV27,NA,TRBJ1-1,few,CASRRLGGPEAFF,TGTGCCAGCAGACGCTTGGGAGGGCCTGAAGCTTTCTTT
TRBV6-5,NA,TRBJ2-1,NA,CASSLSAHNEQFF,TGTGCCAGCAGTCTCAGTGCCCACAATGAGCAGTTCTTC
TRBV12-3/TRBV12-4,NA,TRBJ2-5,few,CASSFEVGPPLKETQYF,TGTGCCAGCAGTTTTGAAGTGGGTCCCCCACTTAAAGAGACCCAGTACTTC